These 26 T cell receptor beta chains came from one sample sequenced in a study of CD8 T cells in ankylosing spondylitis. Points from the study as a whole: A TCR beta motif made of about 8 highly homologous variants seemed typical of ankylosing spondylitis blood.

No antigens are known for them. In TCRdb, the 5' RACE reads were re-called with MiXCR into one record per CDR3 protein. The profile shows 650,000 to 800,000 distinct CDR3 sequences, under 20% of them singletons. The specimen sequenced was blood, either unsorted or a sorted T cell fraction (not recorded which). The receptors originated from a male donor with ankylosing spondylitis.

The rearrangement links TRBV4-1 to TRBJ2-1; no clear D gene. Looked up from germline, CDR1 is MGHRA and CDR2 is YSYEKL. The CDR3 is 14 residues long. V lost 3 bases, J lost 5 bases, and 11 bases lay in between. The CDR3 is CASSHLPLNNEQFF. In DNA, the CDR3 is TGCGCCAGCAGCCACCTACCCCTAAACAATGAGCAGTTCTTC.

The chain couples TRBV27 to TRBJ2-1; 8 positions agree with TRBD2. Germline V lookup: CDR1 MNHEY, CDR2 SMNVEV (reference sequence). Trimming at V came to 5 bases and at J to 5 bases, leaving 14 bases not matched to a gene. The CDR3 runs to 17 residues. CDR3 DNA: TGTGCCAGCAGTCGTCCCCAGCGGGAGTATTTCGACAATGAGCAGTTCTTC. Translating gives CASSRPQREYFDNEQFF.

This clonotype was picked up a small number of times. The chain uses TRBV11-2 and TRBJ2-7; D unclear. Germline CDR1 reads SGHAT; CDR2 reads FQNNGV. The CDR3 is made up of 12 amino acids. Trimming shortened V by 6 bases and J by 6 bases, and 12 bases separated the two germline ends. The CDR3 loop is CASSRIAAEQYF. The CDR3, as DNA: TGTGCCAGCAGTCGTATTGCAGCCGAGCAGTACTTC.

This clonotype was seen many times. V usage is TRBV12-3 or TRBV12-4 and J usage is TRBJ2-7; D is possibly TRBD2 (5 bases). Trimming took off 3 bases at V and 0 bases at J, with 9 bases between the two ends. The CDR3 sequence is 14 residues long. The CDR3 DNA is TGTGCCAGCAGTTTTGAGACTACCTCCTACGAGCAGTACTTC. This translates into CASSFETTSYEQYF.

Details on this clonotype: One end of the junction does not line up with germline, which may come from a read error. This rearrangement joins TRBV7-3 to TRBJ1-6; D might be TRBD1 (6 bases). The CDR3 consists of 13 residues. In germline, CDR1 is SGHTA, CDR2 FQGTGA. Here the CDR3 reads CASSLHRDSPLHF. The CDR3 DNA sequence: TGTGCCAGCAGCTTACACAGGGATTCGCCCCTCCACTTT.

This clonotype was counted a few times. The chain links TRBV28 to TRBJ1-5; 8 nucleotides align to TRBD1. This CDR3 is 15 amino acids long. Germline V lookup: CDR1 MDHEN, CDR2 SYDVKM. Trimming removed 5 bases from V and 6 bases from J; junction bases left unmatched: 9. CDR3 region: CASSPTGEGGQPQHF. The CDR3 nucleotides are TGTGCCAGCAGTCCGACAGGGGAGGGAGGTCAGCCCCAGCATTTT.

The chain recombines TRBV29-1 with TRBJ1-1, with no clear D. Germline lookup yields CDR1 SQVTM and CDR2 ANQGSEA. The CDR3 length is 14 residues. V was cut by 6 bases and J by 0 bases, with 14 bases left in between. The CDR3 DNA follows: TGCAGCGTCGGCAGGACGGCTTTGAACACTGAAGCTTTCTTT. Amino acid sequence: CSVGRTALNTEAFF.

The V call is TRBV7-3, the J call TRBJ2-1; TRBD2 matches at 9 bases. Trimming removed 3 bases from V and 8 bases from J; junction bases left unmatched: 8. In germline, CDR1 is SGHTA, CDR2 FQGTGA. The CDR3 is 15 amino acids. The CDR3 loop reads CASSLGLAFIHEQFF. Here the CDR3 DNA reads TGTGCCAGCAGCTTGGGACTAGCATTTATCCATGAGCAGTTCTTC. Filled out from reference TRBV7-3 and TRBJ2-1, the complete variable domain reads GAGVSQTPSNKVTEKGKYVELRCDPISGHTALYWYRQSLGQGPEFLIYFQGTGAADDSGLPNDRFFAVRPEGSVSTLKIQRTERGDSAVYLCASSLGLAFIHEQFFGPGTRLTVL.

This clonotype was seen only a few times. CDR3 DNA: TGCAGTGCTTCCAAGGTTCGAGTTCGCGACACCGGGGAGCTGTTTTTT. Protein product: CSASKVRVRDTGELFF. The genes are TRBV20-1 and TRBJ2-2, with D hard to call. Germline V gene lookup returns CDR1 DFQATT and CDR2 SNEGSKA (reference sequence). V was pared by 5 bases and J by 3 bases, with 19 bases between. This CDR3 is built from 16 residues.

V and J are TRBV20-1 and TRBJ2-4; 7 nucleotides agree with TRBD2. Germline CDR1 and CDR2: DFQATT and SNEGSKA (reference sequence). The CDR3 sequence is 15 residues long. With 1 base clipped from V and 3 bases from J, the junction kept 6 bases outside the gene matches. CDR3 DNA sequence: TGCAGTGCTAGAGGGGGGGGGTTGGGCAAAAACATTCAGTACTTC. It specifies CSARGGGLGKNIQYF.

In DNA, the CDR3 is TGCAGTGCTAGACTACCAAGGAACTATGGCTACACCTTC. Protein: CSARLPRNYGYTF. The V gene is TRBV20-1, the J gene TRBJ1-2; D gene uncertain. In germline, CDR1 is DFQATT, CDR2 SNEGSKA (reference sequence). V lost 2 bases to trimming and J lost 2 bases, with 9 bases between them. The CDR3 extends over 13 amino acids.

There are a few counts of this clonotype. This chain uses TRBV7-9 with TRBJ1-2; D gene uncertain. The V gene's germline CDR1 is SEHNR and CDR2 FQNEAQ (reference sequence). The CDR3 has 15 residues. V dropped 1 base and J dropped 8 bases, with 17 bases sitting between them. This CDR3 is CASSLGRPGPDGYTF. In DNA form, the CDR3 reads TGTGCCAGCAGCTTAGGGCGGCCAGGTCCTGACGGCTACACCTTC. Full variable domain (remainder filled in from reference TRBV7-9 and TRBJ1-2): DTGVSQNPRHKITKRGQNVTFRCDPISEHNRLYWYRQTLGQGPEFLTYFQNEAQLEKSRLLSDRFSAERPKGSFSTLEIQRTEQGDSAMYLCASSLGRPGPDGYTFGSGTRLTVV.

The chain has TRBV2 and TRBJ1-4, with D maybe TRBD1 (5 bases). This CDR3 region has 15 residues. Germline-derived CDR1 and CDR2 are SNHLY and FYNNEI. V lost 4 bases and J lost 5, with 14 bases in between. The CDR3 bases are TGTGCCAGCAGTGCCCCCGGGGGGGGAAATGAAAAACTGTTTTTT. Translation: CASSAPGGGNEKLFF.

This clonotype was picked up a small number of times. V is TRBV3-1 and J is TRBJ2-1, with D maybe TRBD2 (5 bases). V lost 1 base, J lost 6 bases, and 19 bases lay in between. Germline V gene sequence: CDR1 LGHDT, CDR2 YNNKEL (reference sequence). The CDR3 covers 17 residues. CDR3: CASSQGPRTPRSNEQFF. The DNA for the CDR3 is TGTGCCAGCAGCCAAGGCCCGAGGACTCCGCGGTCCAATGAGCAGTTCTTC.

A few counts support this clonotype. The CDR3 sequence: CSIRRGGDTEAFF. The CDR3, as DNA: TGCAGCATTCGACGGGGGGGTGACACTGAAGCTTTCTTT. V and J are TRBV29-1 and TRBJ1-1; weak D call: TRBD1 (5 bases). The germline V gene has CDR1 SQVTM and CDR2 ANQGSEA. Between the trimmed V and J ends, which lost 8 bases and 3 bases, there was a span of 16 bases. There are 13 residues in the CDR3. Looking up the rest from reference TRBV29-1 and TRBJ1-1 gives the full variable domain: SAVISQKPSRDICQRGTSLTIQCQVDSQVTMMFWYRQQPGQSLTLIATANQGSEATYESGFVIDKFPISRPNLTFSTLTVSNMSPEDSSIYLCSIRRGGDTEAFFGQGTRLTVV.

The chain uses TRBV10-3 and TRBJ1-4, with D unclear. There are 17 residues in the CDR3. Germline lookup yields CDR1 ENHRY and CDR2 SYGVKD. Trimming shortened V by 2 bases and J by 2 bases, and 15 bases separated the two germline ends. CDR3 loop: CAISERTLRSTNEKLFF. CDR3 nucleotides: TGTGCCATCAGTGAGAGGACCCTCCGGTCCACTAATGAAAAACTGTTTTTT.

The DNA of the CDR3 is TGTGCCAGCAGCCGAGGGACTAACATTATCCGGTACGAGCAGTACTTC. Its translation: CASSRGTNIIRYEQYF. The chain combines TRBV12-3 or TRBV12-4 with TRBJ2-7; TRBD2 matches at 7 bases. CDR3 length: 16 residues. Trimming at V came to 6 bases and at J to 4 bases, leaving 15 bases not matched to a gene.

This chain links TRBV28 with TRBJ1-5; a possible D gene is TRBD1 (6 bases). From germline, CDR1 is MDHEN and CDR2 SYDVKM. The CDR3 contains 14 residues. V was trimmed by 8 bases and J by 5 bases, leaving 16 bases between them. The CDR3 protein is CASEGGGAYQPQHF. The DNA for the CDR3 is TGTGCCAGCGAGGGTGGGGGGGCTTATCAGCCCCAGCATTTT.

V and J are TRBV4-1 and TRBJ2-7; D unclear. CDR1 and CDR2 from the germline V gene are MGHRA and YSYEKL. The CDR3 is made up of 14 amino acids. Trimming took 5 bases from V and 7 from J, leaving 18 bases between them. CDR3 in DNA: TGCGCCAGCAGCAAGCCGGGCCAGACACGGGAGCAGTACTTC. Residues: CASSKPGQTREQYF.

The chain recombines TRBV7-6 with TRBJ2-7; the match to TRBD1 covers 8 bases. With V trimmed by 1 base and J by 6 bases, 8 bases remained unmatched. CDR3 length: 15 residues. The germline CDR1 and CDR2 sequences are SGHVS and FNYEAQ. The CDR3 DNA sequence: TGTGCCAGCAGCTTAGTAGGGGGACAGGCAGGCGAGCAGTACTTC. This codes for CASSLVGGQAGEQYF. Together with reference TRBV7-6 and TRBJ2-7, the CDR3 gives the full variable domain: GAGVSQSPRYKVTKRGQDVALRCDPISGHVSLYWYRQALGQGPEFLTYFNYEAQQDKSGLPNDRFSAERPEGSISTLTIQRTEQRDSAMYRCASSLVGGQAGEQYFGPGTRLTVT.

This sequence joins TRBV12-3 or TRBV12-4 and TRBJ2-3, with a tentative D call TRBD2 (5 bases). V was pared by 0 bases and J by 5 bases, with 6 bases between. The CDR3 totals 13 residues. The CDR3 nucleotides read TGTGCCAGCAGTTTAGCGACTATAGATACGCAGTATTTT. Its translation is CASSLATIDTQYF.

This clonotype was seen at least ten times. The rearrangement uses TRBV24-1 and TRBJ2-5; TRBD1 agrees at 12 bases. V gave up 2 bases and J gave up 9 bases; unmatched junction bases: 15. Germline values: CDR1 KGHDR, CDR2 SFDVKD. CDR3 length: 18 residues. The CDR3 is CATSDSRPRDRGQLSQYF. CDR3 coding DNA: TGTGCCACCAGTGATTCCCGACCCCGGGACAGGGGGCAATTATCCCAGTACTTC.

CDR3 DNA: TGTGCCAGCAGTTTATCACCTTCGACTAGCACAGATACGCAGTATTTT. Translated, it gives CASSLSPSTSTDTQYF. The rearrangement joins TRBV27 to TRBJ2-3; D is unclear. CDR3 length: 16 amino acids. The germline CDR1 and CDR2 sequences are MNHEY and SMNVEV (reference sequence). The ends were cut back, 0 bases at V and 0 bases at J, with 10 bases in the middle.

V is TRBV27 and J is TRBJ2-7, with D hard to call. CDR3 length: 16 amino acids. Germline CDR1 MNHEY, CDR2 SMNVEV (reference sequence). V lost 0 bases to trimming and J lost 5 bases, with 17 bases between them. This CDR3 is CASSLSVRQPGNEQYF. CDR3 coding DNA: TGTGCCAGCAGTTTATCGGTACGGCAACCTGGGAACGAGCAGTACTTC.

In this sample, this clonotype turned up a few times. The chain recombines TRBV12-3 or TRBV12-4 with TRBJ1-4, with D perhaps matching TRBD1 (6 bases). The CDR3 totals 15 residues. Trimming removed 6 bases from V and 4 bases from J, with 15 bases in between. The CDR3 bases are TGTGCCAGCAGCCCCGGGGGCCTCGGTAATGAAAAACTGTTTTTT. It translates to CASSPGGLGNEKLFF.

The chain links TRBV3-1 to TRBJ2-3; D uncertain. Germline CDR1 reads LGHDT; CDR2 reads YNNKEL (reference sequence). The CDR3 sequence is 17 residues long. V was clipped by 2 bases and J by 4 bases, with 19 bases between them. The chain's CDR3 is CASSQSGRAGISDTQYF. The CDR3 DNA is TGTGCCAGCAGCCAATCCGGAAGGGCTGGAATTTCAGATACGCAGTATTTT.